This T cell receptor (beta chain) was captured by sequencing in a study of blood T cell repertoires in COVID-19. Study information: The United States, Italy and Spain were the sources of the acute and convalescent COVID-19 samples. T cells, B-cell-depleted T cells, or PBMCs supplied cDNA or gDNA.

The cohort comprised adults aged roughly 18 to 95 years residing in about two dozen US areas. This clone was picked up one time. Authors' analysis steps: Amplification with reference gene primers provided the estimates of nucleated cell counts. The assay was immunoSEQ multiplex PCR, and TCRdb's table has in-frame clones only and misses some. The D gene and trimming were derived from the DNA, and the V and J assignments and clone size from that table. The sample includes approximately 240,000 clones, roughly nine tenths of them seen just once. This receptor was obtained from a woman in her 30s with acute COVID-19. Sequenced: PBMCs or T cells enriched from blood (not recorded which).

CDR3 sequence (DNA): TGTGCCAGCAACAGGGTTTCTGAAAAACTGTTTTTT. This translates into CASNRVSEKLFF. V gene TRBV2 combines with J gene TRBJ1-4; a possible D gene is TRBD1 (6 bases). Trimming cost V 7 bases and J 7 bases, with 10 bases left between them. This CDR3 has 12 residues. Germline loops: CDR1 SNHLY, CDR2 FYNNEI.